The rows below give T cell receptor beta chains drawn from one sample of a study of cytotoxic CD8 clonotypes in ibrutinib-treated CLL. TCRdb keeps only in-frame clones here, not all; method: immunoSEQ multiplex PCR. The profile shows over 150,000 clones, approximately 72% of them singletons. Source: PBMCs, taken after 24 months of ibrutinib treatment. These receptors were taken from a human donor with chronic lymphocytic leukemia. CDR3s include the opening cysteine and the closing phenylalanine or tryptophan. A D gene is named only where the DNA matches it firmly. Part of the rows lack a size; the others show once, few, many or a class for expanded clones.

>15|-|-|TRBJ2-7|TRBV7-2
TGTGCCAGCAGCTTAAGGGCGGGATCCTCCTACGAGCAGTACTTC
CASSLRAGSSYEQYF
>17|-|TRBD2|TRBJ2-2|TRBV4-1
TGCGCCAGCAGCCAAGGGGCTAGCGGGAGAAAAACCGGGGAGCTGTTTTTT
CASSQGASGRKTGELFF
>14|-|TRBD1|TRBJ2-7|TRBV4-3
TGCGCCAGCAGCCAAGGACAGGGCCTCTACGAGCAGTACTTC
CASSQGQGLYEQYF
>13|-|TRBD2|TRBJ2-7|TRBV5-1
TGCGCCAGCGGGCTAGCGGGAGGGTCTGAGCAGTACTTC
CASGLAGGSEQYF
>13|once|-|TRBJ1-2|TRBV28
TGTGCCAGCAGTTTAAGGCAGGGAGAGGGCTACACCTTC
CASSLRQGEGYTF
>15|-|-|TRBJ2-7|TRBV14
TGTGCCAGCAGCCAAGTCTCCCAGGGTTCCTACGAGCAGTACTTC
CASSQVSQGSYEQYF
>16|-|TRBD2|TRBJ2-1|TRBV12-5
TGTGCTAGAGAGTTCAGCGGGAGTTCTCTAACAAATGAGCAGTTCTTC
CAREFSGSSLTNEQFF
>14|few|-|TRBJ1-4|TRBV30
TGTGCCTGGAGTGTAGGCACCGCTAATGAAAAACTGTTTTTT
CAWSVGTANEKLFF
>16|-|TRBD1|TRBJ2-7|TRBV6-6
TGTGCCAGCAGTTCCCGGGACAGGGGTGGTGGGTACGAGCAGTACTTC
CASSSRDRGGGYEQYF
>15|-|TRBD1|TRBJ2-2|TRBV7-7
TGTGCCAGCAGCTCCCGGGACAGGACCACCGGGGAGCTGTTTTTT
CASSSRDRTTGELFF
>15|-|TRBD2|TRBJ2-3|TRBV6-6
TGTGCCAGCAGTAGGGGACTAGCGGGCACAGATACGCAGTATTTT
CASSRGLAGTDTQYF
>15|-|-|TRBJ2-3|TRBV6-5
TGTGCCAGCAGCCGACACGCGGAGGGAACAGATACGCAGTATTTT
CASSRHAEGTDTQYF
>14|few|-|TRBJ1-1|TRBV5-1
TGCGCCAGCAGCGGCACAGGGAGAGCCACTGAAGCTTTCTTT
CASSGTGRATEAFF
>13|few|-|TRBJ2-2|TRBV4-3
TGCGCCAGCAGCCAGGAGAACACCGGGGAGCTGTTTTTT
CASSQENTGELFF
>14|-|-|TRBJ2-7|TRBV7-6
TGTGCCAGCAGCCTAGCCTGGGGCCCAAGCGAGCAGTACTTC
CASSLAWGPSEQYF
>13|-|-|TRBJ2-5|TRBV9
TGTGCCAGCAGCGTGGCAGACCAGGGGACCCAGTACTTC
CASSVADQGTQYF
>13|-|-|TRBJ1-4|TRBV7-8
TGTGCCAGCAGCCATCTTCATAATGAAAAACTGTTTTTT
CASSHLHNEKLFF
>14|-|-|TRBJ1-1|TRBV4-1
TGCGCCAGCAGCCATCGGCCGGGTTGGACTGAAGCTTTCTTT
CASSHRPGWTEAFF
>17|few|TRBD1|TRBJ1-1|TRBV19
TGTGCCAGTAGTATCCCGGGACAGGGATTATTAAACACTGAAGCTTTCTTT
CASSIPGQGLLNTEAFF
>12|-|-|TRBJ2-7|TRBV27
TGTGCCAGCAGTTTTTACCCCGGACTACAGTACTTC
CASSFYPGLQYF
>14|-|TRBD1|TRBJ2-7|TRBV5-1
TGCGCCAGCAGCCCCTCCGGGACAGGGAACGAGCAGTACTTC
CASSPSGTGNEQYF
>16|few|-|TRBJ1-5|TRBV7-8
TGTGCCAGCAGCCCGGACCGATCATATAGCAATCAGCCCCAGCATTTT
CASSPDRSYSNQPQHF
>13|few|TRBD2|TRBJ2-1|TRBV27
TGTGCCAGCGGACTAGCGGTCAACAATGAGCAGTTCTTC
CASGLAVNNEQFF
>13|-|-|TRBJ2-7|TRBV5-4
TGTGCCAGCAGCTTGACTAGCAACTACGAGCAGTACTTC
CASSLTSNYEQYF
>14|few|-|TRBJ1-2|TRBV6-5
TGTGCCAGCAGTTACACCCCTCAGGGGAATGGCTACACCTTC
CASSYTPQGNGYTF
>15|-|TRBD1|TRBJ1-2|TRBV7-9
TGTGCCAGCAGCCTTACGACAGGGGGCCCCTATGGCTACACCTTC
CASSLTTGGPYGYTF
>12|once|-|TRBJ2-1|TRBV19
TGTGCCACAGGCGAGGCATTCCATGAGCAGTTCTTC
CATGEAFHEQFF
>13|-|-|TRBJ2-1|TRBV29-1
TGCAGCGTTGCAACGGCCTCCTACAATGAGCAGTTCTTC
CSVATASYNEQFF
>12|-|-|TRBJ2-1|TRBV11-3
TGTGCCAGCAGCCGGGCCTCTTATGAGCAGTTCTTC
CASSRASYEQFF
>15|-|TRBD1|TRBJ2-1|TRBV11-3
TGTGCCAGCAGCCGGGGTGGCAGGGGGACGGATGAGCAGTTCTTC
CASSRGGRGTDEQFF
>13|-|-|TRBJ1-2|TRBV10-1
TGCGCCAGCAGTGAGGAACCAAGGAAAGGCTACACCTTC
CASSEEPRKGYTF